What follows are 23 T cell receptor beta chains derived from one specimen sequenced in a study of shared clonotypes between healthy human individuals (dated by TCRdb to the early 2020s). The library came from the immunoSEQ multiplex PCR assay. TCRdb carries this immuneACCESS record with in-frame sequences only. Its versions omit some clonotypes, under half of them owing to an unresolved V gene in the studies checked, with the rest unexplained. The sample table lists more than 1.2 million clones, approximately 98.5% of them with a count of one. The ten largest make up about 0.4% of the sample. Sequencing was performed on naive CD4+ T cells sorted from blood. The cell subset or site label of this sample denotes: CD45RA+ positively selected. The origin of the receptors is a man younger than 45 in good health.

Here the CDR3 DNA reads TGTGCCAGCAGTTTATGGTTGAGTGGCGAGCAGTACTTC. Its translation: CASSLWLSGEQYF. The rearrangement links TRBV28 to TRBJ2-7; no clear D. The ends were cut back, 0 bases at V and 6 bases at J, with 9 bases in the middle. Per the germline V gene, CDR1 is MDHEN and CDR2 is SYDVKM. The CDR3 spans 13 residues.

V is TRBV7-8 and J is TRBJ2-5; 7 bases match TRBD2. Germline lookup yields CDR1 SGHVS and CDR2 FQNEAQ. The CDR3 runs 16 residues. V trimming: 3 bases; J trimming: 5 bases; junction bases outside the gene matches: 12. The chain's CDR3 is CASSFPKAGLRETQYF. CDR3 sequence (DNA): TGTGCCAGCAGCTTCCCTAAAGCGGGATTGAGGGAGACCCAGTACTTC.

This clone showed up just once. The chain carries TRBV6-1 and TRBJ2-1, with D possibly being TRBD1 or TRBD2 (6 bases each). The germline V and J ends were trimmed by 6 bases and 4 bases, with 13 bases remaining between them. From germline, CDR1 is MNHNS and CDR2 SASEGT. CDR3 length: 14 amino acids. The CDR3 nucleotides are TGTGCCAGCAGCAGAAAGGGGGGTTACAATGAGCAGTTCTTC. This gives the protein CASSRKGGYNEQFF.

V is TRBV15 and J is TRBJ1-1, with unresolved D. CDR1 and CDR2 (germline): LNHNV, YYDKDF (reference sequence). V lost 2 bases and J 2 bases, leaving 3 bases between the germline ends. This CDR3 contains 12 residues. The CDR3 nucleotides read TGTGCCACCAGCAGATATAACACTGAAGCTTTCTTT. It translates to CATSRYNTEAFF. Combining the CDR3 with reference TRBV15 and TRBJ1-1 gives the whole variable domain DAMVIQNPRYQVTQFGKPVTLSCSQTLNHNVMYWYQQKSSQAPKLLFHYYDKDFNNEADTPDNFQSRRPNTSFCFLDIRSPGLGDTAMYLCATSRYNTEAFFGQGTRLTVV.

The chain employs TRBV18 and TRBJ1-4, with D unresolved. Trimming took 3 bases from V and 10 from J, leaving 15 bases between them. CDR1 KGHSH and CDR2 LQKENI come from the germline V gene. The CDR3 runs 14 residues. CDR3 DNA sequence: TGTGCCAGCTCACCGGGAGTTTTGTACGGAAAACTGTTTTTT. Encoded protein: CASSPGVLYGKLFF.

The V gene is TRBV10-3, the J gene TRBJ1-2, with 8 positions matching TRBD1. V gave up 0 bases and J gave up 7 bases; unmatched junction bases: 4. CDR3 length equals 14 residues. Germline lookup yields CDR1 ENHRY and CDR2 SYGVKD. The CDR3 DNA follows: TGTGCCATCAGTGAGTCGACAGGGGTGAGTGGCTACACCTTC. Translation: CAISESTGVSGYTF.

This clone has just one count. This chain connects TRBV4-3 to TRBJ2-2; 8 bases match TRBD1. V lost 0 bases, J lost 7 bases, and 4 bases stayed unmatched. The CDR3 length is 15 residues. Germline CDR1 and CDR2: LGHNA and YSLEER. The CDR3, as DNA: TGCGCCAGCAGCCAAGAGGACAGGGTGAGCGGGGAGCTGTTTTTT. It codes for CASSQEDRVSGELFF.

With respect to this clone: Sequence at one end of the junction differs from germline and may be a read error. This rearrangement joins TRBV11-1 to TRBJ2-7; 9 positions agree with TRBD2. The CDR3 runs to 15 residues. Looked up from germline, CDR1 is SGHAT and CDR2 is FQDESV (reference sequence). The CDR3 DNA sequence: TGTGCCAGCAGCATAGCGGGAGATCGTTCCTACGAGCAGTACTTC. As protein: CASSIAGDRSYEQYF.

The V and J genes are TRBV7-9 and TRBJ2-1; TRBD1 matches 7 bases. In germline, CDR1 is SEHNR, CDR2 FQNEAQ (reference sequence). This CDR3 has 16 amino acids. V shed 5 bases, J shed 3 bases, and the junction held 10 bases outside the gene matches. Here the CDR3 reads CASSTLPGQLYNEQFF. As DNA, the CDR3 is TGTGCCAGCAGCACCCTACCGGGACAGCTCTACAATGAGCAGTTCTTC.

CDR3 bases: TGTGCCAGCAGCCTGGGAGGCAACAACTACGAGCAGTACTTC. Protein product: CASSLGGNNYEQYF. The gene calls are TRBV28 and TRBJ2-7, with D tentatively TRBD2 (6 bases). The CDR3 extends over 14 amino acids. V lost 6 bases, J lost 3 bases, and 15 bases lay in between. Looked up from germline, CDR1 is MDHEN and CDR2 is SYDVKM.

This sequence joins TRBV28 and TRBJ2-7; the match to TRBD1 covers 7 bases. J lost 5 bases, V lost 8 bases, and 12 bases had no gene match. Per the germline V gene, CDR1 is MDHEN and CDR2 is SYDVKM. This CDR3 is 14 amino acids long. In DNA, the CDR3 is TGTGCCAGCGGGGGTGACAGGGCGCAGGACGAGCAGTACTTC. Protein product: CASGGDRAQDEQYF.

The rearrangement uses TRBV18 and TRBJ2-2; D might be TRBD1 (5 bases). Trimming pared 6 bases from V and 6 bases from J, leaving 11 bases between. Germline V lookup: CDR1 KGHSH, CDR2 LQKENI. The CDR3 runs 13 residues. This CDR3 reads CASSQKQAGELFF. CDR3 nucleotides: TGTGCCAGCTCCCAAAAACAGGCCGGGGAGCTGTTTTTT.

A remark on this clone: Different DNA sequences within this sample yield the same CDR3. This chain joins TRBV11-2 and TRBJ2-7; 11 nucleotides line up with TRBD2. Trimming removed 3 bases from V and 0 bases from J; junction bases left unmatched: 1. Germline V gene lookup returns CDR1 SGHAT and CDR2 FQNNGV. The CDR3 consists of 15 residues. CDR3 region: CASSLGLAASYEQYF. The CDR3 nucleotides are TGTGCCAGCAGCTTGGGACTAGCGGCCTCCTACGAGCAGTACTTC. Full variable domain (outside the CDR3, taken from reference TRBV11-2 and TRBJ2-7): EAGVAQSPRYKIIEKRQSVAFWCNPISGHATLYWYQQILGQGPKLLIQFQNNGVVDDSQLPKDRFSAERLKGVDSTLKIQPAKLEDSAVYLCASSLGLAASYEQYFGPGTRLTVT.

The chain combines TRBV29-1 with TRBJ2-1; TRBD2 agrees at 8 bases. The CDR3 covers 17 residues. Germline loops: CDR1 SQVTM, CDR2 ANQGSEA. Unmatched junction bases numbered 9, after V lost 0 bases and J lost 2 bases. The CDR3, as DNA: TGCAGCGTTGAAGATCCGTCCCGGGAGGGCCCCTACAATGAGCAGTTCTTC. Its translation: CSVEDPSREGPYNEQFF.

The gene calls are TRBV10-3 and TRBJ1-1, with D unclear. The germline V and J ends were trimmed by 3 bases and 4 bases, with 6 bases remaining between them. The germline CDR1 and CDR2 sequences are ENHRY and SYGVKD. This CDR3 is 12 amino acids long. CDR3 residues: CAISETPTEAFF. The CDR3 coding sequence is TGTGCCATCAGTGAAACGCCCACTGAAGCTTTCTTT.

This chain uses TRBV10-3 with TRBJ2-7, with D maybe TRBD2 (7 bases). This CDR3 contains 15 residues. V was cut by 5 bases and J by 1 base, with 15 bases left in between. Germline CDR1 reads ENHRY; CDR2 reads SYGVKD. The DNA of the CDR3 is TGTGCCATCAGTCCCCGTGGGGGGGCTTCCTACGAGCAGTACTTC. Residues: CAISPRGGASYEQYF.

The chain couples TRBV27 to TRBJ1-2, with D possibly being TRBD1 (6 bases). The germline CDR1 and CDR2 sequences are MNHEY and SMNVEV (reference sequence). The V and J ends lost 2 bases and 7 bases respectively, with 14 bases between them. The CDR3 totals 14 residues. Here the CDR3 reads CASSLTGAHSGYTF. For the CDR3, the DNA is TGTGCCAGCAGTTTAACGGGGGCGCATAGTGGCTACACCTTC.

The chain has TRBV28 and TRBJ2-1; 7 nucleotides line up with TRBD1. This CDR3 has 13 residues. The V and J ends lost 7 bases and 5 bases, in that order; junction bases with no gene match: 5. Germline CDR1 and CDR2: MDHEN and SYDVKM. The DNA for the CDR3 is TGTGCCAGCACCCCGGGACAGAACAATGAGCAGTTCTTC. Protein product: CASTPGQNNEQFF.

The chain combines TRBV7-8 with TRBJ2-1; the match to TRBD2 covers 10 bases. This CDR3 region has 18 residues. Losses at the gene ends were 5 bases for V and 3 bases for J; bases not matched to a gene: 13. CDR1 and CDR2 from the germline V gene are SGHVS and FQNEAQ. CDR3 protein: CASSPGTSDRLYYNEQFF. CDR3 nucleotides: TGTGCCAGCAGCCCCGGGACTAGCGATCGATTATACTACAATGAGCAGTTCTTC.

The rearrangement joins TRBV5-1 to TRBJ2-1; D not certain. Germline CDR1 and CDR2: SGHRS and YFSETQ. The CDR3 loop spans 13 amino acids. With 0 bases removed from V and 7 bases from J, the gap between germline ends came to 8 bases. CDR3 residues: CASSLEPPNEQFF. CDR3 nucleotides: TGCGCCAGCAGCTTGGAACCGCCTAATGAGCAGTTCTTC.

The chain links TRBV7-9 to TRBJ2-7, with a weak D call TRBD1 (5 bases). This CDR3 has 13 amino acids. CDR1 and CDR2 (germline): SEHNR, FQNEAQ (reference sequence). V lost 4 bases, J lost 2 bases, and 9 bases lay in between. This chain's CDR3 is CASSSQGPYEQYF. The CDR3 region has the DNA TGTGCCAGCAGCTCTCAGGGCCCCTACGAGCAGTACTTC.

The chain combines TRBV7-8 with TRBJ2-2, with D possibly TRBD1 on 5 matching bases. This CDR3 contains 16 residues. With 2 bases removed from V and 7 bases from J, the gap between germline ends came to 17 bases. Looked up from germline, CDR1 is SGHVS and CDR2 is FQNEAQ. CDR3 loop: CASSLSLAGSGGELFF. CDR3 DNA: TGTGCCAGCAGCTTAAGCCTTGCAGGGTCGGGCGGGGAGCTGTTTTTT.

The gene calls are TRBV5-1 and TRBJ1-1, with unresolved D. V was shortened by 0 bases and J by 3 bases, with 9 bases between the two germline ends. Germline assignment: CDR1 SGHRS and CDR2 YFSETQ. The CDR3 has 14 residues. CDR3 amino acids: CASSLDGRDTEAFF. Written as DNA, the CDR3 is TGCGCCAGCAGCTTGGACGGGAGGGACACTGAAGCTTTCTTT.